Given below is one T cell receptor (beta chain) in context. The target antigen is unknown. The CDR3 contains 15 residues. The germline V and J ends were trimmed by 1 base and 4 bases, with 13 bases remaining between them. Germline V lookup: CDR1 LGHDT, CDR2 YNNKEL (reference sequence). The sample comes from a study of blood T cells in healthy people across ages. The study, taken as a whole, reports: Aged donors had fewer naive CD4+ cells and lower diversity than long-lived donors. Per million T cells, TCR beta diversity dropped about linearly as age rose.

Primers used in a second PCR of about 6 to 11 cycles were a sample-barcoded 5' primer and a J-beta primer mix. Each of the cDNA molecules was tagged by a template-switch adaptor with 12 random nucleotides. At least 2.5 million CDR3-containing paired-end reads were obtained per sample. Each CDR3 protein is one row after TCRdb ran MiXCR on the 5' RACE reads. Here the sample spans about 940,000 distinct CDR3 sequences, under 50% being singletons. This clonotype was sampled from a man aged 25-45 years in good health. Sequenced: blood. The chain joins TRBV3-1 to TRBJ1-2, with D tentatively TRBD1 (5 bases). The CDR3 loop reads CASSQVGAGLYGYTF. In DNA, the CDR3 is TGTGCCAGCAGCCAAGTTGGTGCAGGGCTCTATGGCTACACCTTC.